This TCR beta chain was retrieved from a study of Graves' ophthalmopathy and Graves' hyperthyroidism. Notes on the study in general: Using 13 signatures, a model distinguished ophthalmopathy from stable hyperthyroidism, reaching more than 85% sensitivity and approximately 84% specificity.

Being free of ophthalmopathy for 18 months of follow-up defined stable hyperthyroidism. In germline, CDR1 is MNHNS, CDR2 SASEGT. The CDR3 sequence is 14 residues long. The V and J ends lost 6 bases and 9 bases, in that order; junction bases with no gene match: 7. Investigators amplified TCR beta CDR3 regions from RNA transcripts. RT-PCR in the first round used HTBI primers; a second-round multiplex PCR followed. MiXCR, run by TCRdb on the multiplex PCR reads, gives a single entry per CDR3 protein. The table lists about 620,000 distinct CDR3 sequences, about a fifth of them singletons. In this sample, this clonotype turned up many times. Its antigen is unidentified.

V is TRBV6-1 and J is TRBJ1-6; 8 bases map to TRBD1. This TCR came from a woman between 18 and 30 years old with stable Graves' hyperthyroidism. Some clones in this sample may be carry-over from other donors' samples. Material: peripheral blood. The CDR3 DNA reads as TGTGCCAGCAGGAAGACAGGGGAGGGTTCACCCCTCCACTTT. It specifies CASRKTGEGSPLHF.